This is a list of T cell receptor beta chains from one sample in a study of T cell responses to AZD1222 COVID-19 vaccine. The repertoire was sequenced with immunoSEQ multiplex PCR; TCRdb's copy has only in-frame clones and lacks some. The sample carries around 100,000 clones, more than 85% recorded once. Material: peripheral blood, obtained on day 0 of AZD1222 vaccination. The receptors stem from an adult in good health. Each CDR3 is given with its conserved first and last residue. Each record gives: D gene, clone size, J gene, V gene, CDR3 protein, CDR3 DNA. A D gene is named only where the DNA matches it firmly. Rows give clone size only sometimes, using once, few, many, or a class for an expanded clone.

D: NA; size: NA; J: TRBJ2-5; V: TRBV4-2; CDR3: CASSQDVPATQYF; DNA: TGTGCCAGCAGCCAAGACGTACCGGCGACCCAGTACTTC
D: NA; size: once; J: TRBJ2-7; V: TRBV9; CDR3: CASTRNGQTYEQYF; DNA: TGTGCCAGCACCCGTAATGGGCAGACCTACGAGCAGTACTTC
D: TRBD2; size: NA; J: TRBJ2-5; V: TRBV28; CDR3: CASRFGGRAQYF; DNA: TGTGCCAGCAGGTTTGGGGGGAGGGCCCAGTACTTC
D: NA; size: NA; J: TRBJ1-5; V: TRBV19; CDR3: CASSVPAGTSSQPQHF; DNA: TGTGCCAGTAGCGTCCCTGCCGGGACATCAAGTCAGCCCCAGCATTTT
D: NA; size: NA; J: TRBJ1-5; V: TRBV28; CDR3: CASRPPRDTSQPQHF; DNA: TGTGCCAGCAGACCGCCCCGGGACACTAGTCAGCCCCAGCATTTT
D: NA; size: few; J: TRBJ1-4; V: TRBV18; CDR3: CASSPQGANEKLFF; DNA: TGTGCCAGCTCACCACAGGGGGCTAATGAAAAACTGTTTTTT
D: NA; size: NA; J: TRBJ2-1; V: TRBV11-3; CDR3: CASSLVGRSNEQFF; DNA: TGTGCCAGCAGCTTAGTCGGGCGGTCCAATGAGCAGTTCTTC
D: TRBD1; size: NA; J: TRBJ1-5; V: TRBV30; CDR3: CAWKGGRPNQPQHF; DNA: TGTGCCTGGAAAGGGGGCAGGCCCAATCAGCCCCAGCATTTT
D: NA; size: NA; J: TRBJ1-2; V: TRBV30; CDR3: CALDTRAGGYTF; DNA: TGTGCCTTGGACACCCGGGCGGGGGGCTACACCTTC
D: NA; size: NA; J: TRBJ1-1; V: TRBV13; CDR3: CASSFPGPSAEAFF; DNA: TGTGCCAGCAGTTTTCCGGGACCCAGCGCTGAAGCTTTCTTT
D: TRBD1; size: NA; J: TRBJ1-2; V: TRBV29-1; CDR3: CSYTTGQVYGYTF; DNA: TGCAGCTACACCACGGGACAGGTTTATGGCTACACCTTC
D: TRBD1; size: NA; J: TRBJ1-2; V: TRBV10-3; CDR3: CAISESNRGTDGYTF; DNA: TGTGCCATCAGTGAGTCGAACAGGGGGACCGATGGCTACACCTTC
D: NA; size: NA; J: TRBJ2-2; V: TRBV25-1; CDR3: CASTGVYDTGELFF; DNA: TGTGCCAGCACCGGGGTCTACGACACCGGGGAGCTGTTTTTT
D: TRBD1; size: once; J: TRBJ1-2; V: TRBV9; CDR3: CASSPRTGASDYGYTF; DNA: TGTGCCAGCAGCCCACGGACAGGGGCCTCCGACTATGGCTACACCTTC
D: TRBD1; size: NA; J: TRBJ1-1; V: TRBV5-1; CDR3: CASSLGAGGSTTEAFF; DNA: TGCGCCAGCAGCTTGGGGGCAGGGGGATCGACCACTGAAGCTTTCTTT
D: TRBD1; size: NA; J: TRBJ1-6; V: TRBV19; CDR3: CASSIATGNWNSPLHF; DNA: TGTGCCAGTAGTATAGCGACAGGGAATTGGAATTCACCCCTCCACTTT
D: NA; size: NA; J: TRBJ1-4; V: TRBV7-9; CDR3: CASSFDRDPTEKLFF; DNA: TGTGCCAGCAGCTTTGACCGGGACCCAACCGAAAAACTGTTTTTT
D: NA; size: once; J: TRBJ2-1; V: TRBV12-3/TRBV12-4; CDR3: CASNTQGEVKQFF; DNA: TGTGCCAGCAACACCCAGGGGGAGGTGAAGCAGTTCTTC
D: NA; size: once; J: TRBJ2-2; V: TRBV9; CDR3: CASSFSVETGELFF; DNA: TGTGCCAGCAGCTTTAGCGTAGAAACCGGGGAGCTGTTTTTT
D: NA; size: NA; J: TRBJ2-1; V: TRBV13; CDR3: CASNLEGEQFF; DNA: TGTGCCAGCAACCTAGAGGGTGAGCAGTTCTTC
D: NA; size: once; J: TRBJ1-1; V: TRBV3-1/TRBV3-2; CDR3: CASSQEGYTEAFF; DNA: TGTGCCAGCAGCCAAGAGGGATACACTGAAGCTTTCTTT
D: NA; size: NA; J: TRBJ2-7; V: TRBV6-5; CDR3: CASSSSGIRGFDEQYF; DNA: TGTGCCAGCAGTTCTTCAGGGATTCGGGGGTTCGACGAGCAGTACTTC
D: TRBD1; size: NA; J: TRBJ1-2; V: TRBV5-4; CDR3: CASSLGQGVDYGYTF; DNA: TGTGCCAGCAGCTTGGGACAGGGTGTCGACTATGGCTACACCTTC
D: TRBD2; size: few; J: TRBJ2-2; V: TRBV28; CDR3: CASQRGNTGELFF; DNA: TGTGCCAGCCAGCGGGGGAACACCGGGGAGCTGTTTTTT
D: NA; size: NA; J: TRBJ1-2; V: TRBV5-1; CDR3: CASSLAGTNYGYTF; DNA: TGCGCCAGCAGCTTGGCAGGGACTAACTATGGCTACACCTTC
D: TRBD2; size: once; J: TRBJ2-3; V: TRBV11-1; CDR3: CASSLSSGRVADTQYF; DNA: TGTGCCAGCAGCTTATCCAGCGGGAGGGTGGCAGATACGCAGTATTTT
D: TRBD1; size: NA; J: TRBJ2-5; V: TRBV4-1; CDR3: CASSQETGGEETQYF; DNA: TGCGCCAGCAGCCAAGAGACAGGGGGGGAAGAGACCCAGTACTTC
D: NA; size: NA; J: TRBJ2-3; V: TRBV5-1; CDR3: CASSVISTDTQYF; DNA: TGCGCCAGCAGCGTCATAAGCACAGATACGCAGTATTTT
D: NA; size: NA; J: TRBJ2-3; V: TRBV19; CDR3: CASSIGDTQYF; DNA: TGTGCCAGTAGTATTGGAGATACGCAGTATTTT
D: NA; size: NA; J: TRBJ2-1; V: TRBV24-1; CDR3: CATSDRLLGNEQFF; DNA: TGTGCCACCAGTGACCGCCTACTAGGAAATGAGCAGTTCTTC
D: TRBD2; size: NA; J: TRBJ2-1; V: TRBV18; CDR3: CASSPPGRGAYNEQFF; DNA: TGTGCCAGCTCACCACCAGGGCGGGGGGCCTACAATGAGCAGTTCTTC
D: NA; size: NA; J: TRBJ1-1; V: TRBV6-5; CDR3: CASLGRWGGNTEAFF; DNA: TGTGCCAGCCTTGGACGATGGGGCGGGAACACTGAAGCTTTCTTT
D: NA; size: once; J: TRBJ2-5; V: TRBV3-1/TRBV3-2; CDR3: CASNQKAAETQYF; DNA: TGTGCCAGCAACCAAAAGGCGGCGGAGACCCAGTACTTC
D: TRBD1; size: once; J: TRBJ1-2; V: TRBV27; CDR3: CASSPWDRVDYGYTF; DNA: TGTGCCAGCAGTCCCTGGGACAGGGTGGACTATGGCTACACCTTC
D: TRBD2; size: few; J: TRBJ2-2; V: TRBV29-1; CDR3: CSLRTRVTGELFF; DNA: TGCAGCCTACGGACTAGAGTCACCGGGGAGCTGTTTTTT
D: NA; size: few; J: TRBJ1-1; V: TRBV7-2; CDR3: CASSLFPVGTEAFF; DNA: TGTGCCAGCAGCTTGTTTCCTGTGGGCACTGAAGCTTTCTTT
D: NA; size: NA; J: TRBJ1-6; V: TRBV7-2; CDR3: CASSLAEYSVGSPLHF; DNA: TGTGCCAGCAGCTTAGCGGAATACAGTGTTGGTTCACCCCTCCACTTT
D: NA; size: NA; J: TRBJ1-2; V: TRBV7-2; CDR3: CASSPSGGEGYGYTF; DNA: TGTGCCAGCAGCCCTAGCGGTGGGGAGGGATATGGCTACACCTTC
D: TRBD2; size: NA; J: TRBJ2-3; V: TRBV7-9; CDR3: CASSLSGGRDTQYF; DNA: TGTGCCAGCAGCTTATCGGGGGGGAGAGATACGCAGTATTTT
D: TRBD2; size: few; J: TRBJ2-5; V: TRBV11-3; CDR3: CASSSPKLAGGRGETQYF; DNA: TGTGCCAGCAGCTCCCCTAAACTAGCGGGGGGGCGGGGTGAGACCCAGTACTTC
D: NA; size: NA; J: TRBJ1-5; V: TRBV19; CDR3: CASRDIGVRQPQHF; DNA: TGTGCCAGTAGAGATATTGGGGTCCGCCAGCCCCAGCATTTT
D: TRBD1; size: NA; J: TRBJ2-1; V: TRBV27; CDR3: CASSLYIGDSAYNEQFF; DNA: TGTGCCAGCAGCCTCTATATAGGGGACAGTGCCTACAATGAGCAGTTCTTC
D: NA; size: once; J: TRBJ1-2; V: TRBV2; CDR3: CASSDSLVNYGYTF; DNA: TGTGCCAGCAGTGATTCCCTCGTCAACTATGGCTACACCTTC
D: TRBD2; size: NA; J: TRBJ2-7; V: TRBV9; CDR3: CASSAIAGGPSSYEQYF; DNA: TGTGCCAGCAGCGCCATAGCGGGAGGGCCCTCCTCCTACGAGCAGTACTTC
D: TRBD2; size: NA; J: TRBJ2-7; V: TRBV7-8; CDR3: CASSTSGTPYEQYF; DNA: TGTGCCAGCAGCACGAGCGGGACCCCCTACGAGCAGTACTTC